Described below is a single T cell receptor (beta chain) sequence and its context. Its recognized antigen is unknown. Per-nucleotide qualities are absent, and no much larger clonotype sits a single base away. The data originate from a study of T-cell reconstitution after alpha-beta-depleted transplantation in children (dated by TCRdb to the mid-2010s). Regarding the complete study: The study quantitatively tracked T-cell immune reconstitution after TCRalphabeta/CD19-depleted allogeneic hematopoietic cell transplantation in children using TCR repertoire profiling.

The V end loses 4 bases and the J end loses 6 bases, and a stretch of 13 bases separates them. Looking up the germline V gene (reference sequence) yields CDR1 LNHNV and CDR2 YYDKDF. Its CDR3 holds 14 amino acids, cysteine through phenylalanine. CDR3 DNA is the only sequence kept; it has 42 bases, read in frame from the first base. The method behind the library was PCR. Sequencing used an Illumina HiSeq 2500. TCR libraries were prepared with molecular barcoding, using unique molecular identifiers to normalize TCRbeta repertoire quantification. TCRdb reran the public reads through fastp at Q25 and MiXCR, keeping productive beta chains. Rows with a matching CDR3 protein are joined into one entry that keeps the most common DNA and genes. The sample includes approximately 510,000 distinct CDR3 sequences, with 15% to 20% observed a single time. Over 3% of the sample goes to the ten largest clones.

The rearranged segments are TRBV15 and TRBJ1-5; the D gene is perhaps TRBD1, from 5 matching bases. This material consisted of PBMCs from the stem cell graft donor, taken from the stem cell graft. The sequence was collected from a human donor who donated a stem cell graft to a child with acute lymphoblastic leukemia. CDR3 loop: CATSTGFDSQPQHF. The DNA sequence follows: TGTGCCACCAGCACAGGGTTTGATAGTCAGCCCCAGCATTTT.